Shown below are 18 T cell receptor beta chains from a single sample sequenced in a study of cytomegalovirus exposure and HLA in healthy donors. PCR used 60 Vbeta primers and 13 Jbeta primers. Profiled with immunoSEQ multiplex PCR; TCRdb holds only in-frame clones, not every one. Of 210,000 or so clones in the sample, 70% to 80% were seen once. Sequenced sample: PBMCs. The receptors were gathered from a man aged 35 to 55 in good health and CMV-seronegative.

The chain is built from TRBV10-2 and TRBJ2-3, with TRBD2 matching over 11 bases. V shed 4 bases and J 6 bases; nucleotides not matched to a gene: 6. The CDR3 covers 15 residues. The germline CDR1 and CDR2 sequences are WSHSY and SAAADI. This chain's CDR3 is CASSGLAGGGDTQYF. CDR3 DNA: TGCGCCAGCAGTGGGCTAGCGGGGGGCGGGGATACGCAGTATTTT.

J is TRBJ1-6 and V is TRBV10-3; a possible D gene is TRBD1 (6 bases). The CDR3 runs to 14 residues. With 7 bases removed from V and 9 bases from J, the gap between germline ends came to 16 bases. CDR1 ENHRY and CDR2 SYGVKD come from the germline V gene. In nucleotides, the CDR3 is TGTGCCATCACCCCTGCCAGGGGTGGTTCACCCCTCCACTTT. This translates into CAITPARGGSPLHF.

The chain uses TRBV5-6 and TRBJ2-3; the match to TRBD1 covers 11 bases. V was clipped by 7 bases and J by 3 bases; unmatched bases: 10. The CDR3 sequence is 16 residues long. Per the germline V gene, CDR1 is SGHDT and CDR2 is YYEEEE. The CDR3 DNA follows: TGTGCCAGCGAGGTAGGACAGGGGGCGTCAACAGATACGCAGTATTTT. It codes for CASEVGQGASTDTQYF.

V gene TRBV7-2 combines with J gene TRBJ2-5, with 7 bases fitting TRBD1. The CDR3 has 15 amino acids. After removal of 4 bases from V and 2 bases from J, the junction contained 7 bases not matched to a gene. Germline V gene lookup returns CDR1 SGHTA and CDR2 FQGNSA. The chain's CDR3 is CASSSYRQGQETQYF. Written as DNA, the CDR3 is TGTGCCAGCAGCTCCTATCGACAGGGTCAAGAGACCCAGTACTTC.

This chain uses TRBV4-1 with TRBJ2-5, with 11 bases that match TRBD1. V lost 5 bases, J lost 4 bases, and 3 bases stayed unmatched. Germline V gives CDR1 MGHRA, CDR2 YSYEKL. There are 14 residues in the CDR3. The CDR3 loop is CASSTGTGGETQYF. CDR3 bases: TGCGCCAGCAGCACCGGGACAGGGGGAGAGACCCAGTACTTC.

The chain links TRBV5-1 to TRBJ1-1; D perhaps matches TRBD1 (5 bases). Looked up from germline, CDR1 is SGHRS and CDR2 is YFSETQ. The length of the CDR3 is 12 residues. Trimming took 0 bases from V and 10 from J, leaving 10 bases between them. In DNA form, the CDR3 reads TGCGCCAGCAGCTTGGGGGGACTAGGAGCTTTCTTT. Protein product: CASSLGGLGAFF. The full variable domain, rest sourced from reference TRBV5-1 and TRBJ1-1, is KAGVTQTPRYLIKTRGQQVTLSCSPISGHRSVSWYQQTPGQGLQFLFEYFSETQRNKGNFPGRFSGRQFSNSRSEMNVSTLELGDSALYLCASSLGGLGAFFGQGTRLTVV.

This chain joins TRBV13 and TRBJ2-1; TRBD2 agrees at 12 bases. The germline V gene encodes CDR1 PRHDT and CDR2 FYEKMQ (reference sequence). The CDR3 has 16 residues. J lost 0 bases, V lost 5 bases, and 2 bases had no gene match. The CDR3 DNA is TGTGCCAGCAGCCTAGCGGGAGGGCCCTCCTACAATGAGCAGTTCTTC. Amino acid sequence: CASSLAGGPSYNEQFF.

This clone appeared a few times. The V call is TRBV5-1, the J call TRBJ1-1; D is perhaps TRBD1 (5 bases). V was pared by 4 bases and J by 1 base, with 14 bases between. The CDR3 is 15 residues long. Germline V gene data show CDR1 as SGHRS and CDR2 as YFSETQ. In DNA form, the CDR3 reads TGCGCCAGCAGCCCGGACCCGGGGGAGAACACTGAAGCTTTCTTT. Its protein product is CASSPDPGENTEAFF.

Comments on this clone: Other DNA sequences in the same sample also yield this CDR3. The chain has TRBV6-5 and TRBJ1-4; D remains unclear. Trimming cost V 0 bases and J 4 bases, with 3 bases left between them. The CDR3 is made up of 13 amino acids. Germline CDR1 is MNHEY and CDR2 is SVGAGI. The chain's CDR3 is CASSYSGNEKLFF. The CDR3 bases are TGTGCCAGCAGTTACTCCGGTAATGAAAAACTGTTTTTT.

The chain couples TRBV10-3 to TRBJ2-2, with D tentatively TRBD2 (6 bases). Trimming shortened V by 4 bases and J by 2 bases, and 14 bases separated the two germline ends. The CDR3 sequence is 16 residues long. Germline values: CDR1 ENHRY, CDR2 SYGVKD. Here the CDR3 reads CAISVITGANTGELFF. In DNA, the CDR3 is TGTGCCATCAGTGTTATAACGGGAGCTAACACCGGGGAGCTGTTTTTT.

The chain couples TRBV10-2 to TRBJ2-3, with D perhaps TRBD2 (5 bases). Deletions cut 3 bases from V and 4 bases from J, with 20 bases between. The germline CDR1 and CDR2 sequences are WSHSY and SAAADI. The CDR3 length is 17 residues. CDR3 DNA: TGCGCCAGCAGTGATTGGCTCGAAAGACCCGGGGCAGATACGCAGTATTTT. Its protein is CASSDWLERPGADTQYF.

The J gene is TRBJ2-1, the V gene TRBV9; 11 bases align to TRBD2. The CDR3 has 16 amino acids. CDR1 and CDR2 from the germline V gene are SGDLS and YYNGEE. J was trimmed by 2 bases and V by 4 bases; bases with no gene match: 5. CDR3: CASSPLAGGPYNEQFF. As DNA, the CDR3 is TGTGCCAGCAGCCCCTTAGCGGGGGGGCCCTACAATGAGCAGTTCTTC.

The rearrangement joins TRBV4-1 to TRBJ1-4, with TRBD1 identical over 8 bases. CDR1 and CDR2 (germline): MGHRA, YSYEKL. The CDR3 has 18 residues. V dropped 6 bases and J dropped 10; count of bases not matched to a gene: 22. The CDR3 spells CASSSTPGTGSVLGKLFF. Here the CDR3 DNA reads TGCGCCAGCAGTTCTACCCCCGGGACAGGATCCGTCCTGGGAAAACTGTTTTTT.

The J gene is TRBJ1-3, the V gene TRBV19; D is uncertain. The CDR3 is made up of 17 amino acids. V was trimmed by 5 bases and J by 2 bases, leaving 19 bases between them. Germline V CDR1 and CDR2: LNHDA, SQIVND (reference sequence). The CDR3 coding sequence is TGTGCCAGTAGTGGCAGACGCACGGGATTAACTGGAAACACCATATATTTT. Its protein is CASSGRRTGLTGNTIYF.

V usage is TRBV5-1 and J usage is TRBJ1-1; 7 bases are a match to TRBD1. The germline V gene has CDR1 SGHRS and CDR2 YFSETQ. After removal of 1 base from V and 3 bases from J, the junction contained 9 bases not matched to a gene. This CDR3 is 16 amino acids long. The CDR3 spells CASSLLEGAADTEAFF. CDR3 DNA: TGCGCCAGCAGCTTGTTGGAGGGGGCGGCGGACACTGAAGCTTTCTTT.

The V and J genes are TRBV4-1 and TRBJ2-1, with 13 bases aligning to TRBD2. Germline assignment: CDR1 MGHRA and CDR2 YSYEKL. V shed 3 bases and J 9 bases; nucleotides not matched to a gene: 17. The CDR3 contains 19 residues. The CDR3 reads CASSQRLAGGIVSIGEQFF. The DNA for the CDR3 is TGCGCCAGCAGCCAGAGACTAGCGGGGGGTATAGTCTCCATCGGTGAGCAGTTCTTC.

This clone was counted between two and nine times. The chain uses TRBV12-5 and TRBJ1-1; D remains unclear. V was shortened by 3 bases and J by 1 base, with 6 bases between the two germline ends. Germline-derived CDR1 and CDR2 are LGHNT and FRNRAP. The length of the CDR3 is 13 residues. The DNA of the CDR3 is TGTGCTAGTGGTTTTGAACAGAACACTGAAGCTTTCTTT. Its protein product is CASGFEQNTEAFF.

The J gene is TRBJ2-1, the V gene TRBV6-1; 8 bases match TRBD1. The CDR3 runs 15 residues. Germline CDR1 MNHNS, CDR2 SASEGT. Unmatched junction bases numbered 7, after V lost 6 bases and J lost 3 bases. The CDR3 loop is CASSRDRGNYNEQFF. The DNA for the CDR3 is TGTGCCAGCAGCCGAGACAGGGGTAACTACAATGAGCAGTTCTTC.